The subject of this entry is one TCR beta chain. The data derive from a study of shared clonotypes between healthy human individuals. Evenly divided among several immunoSEQ plates was the genomic DNA of each subset. The authors ran unsorted PBMC replicate PCRs on about 300 ng DNA, 25,000 to 35,000 T cell genomes. Data came from immunoSEQ multiplex PCR; TCRdb stores just in-frame clones and leaves some out. The data show some 490,000 clones, approximately 80% seen once. The germline gives CDR1 MGHRA, CDR2 YSYEKL. V was clipped by 1 base and J by 2 bases, with 12 bases between them. This CDR3 has 16 residues.

Sequenced input: PBMCs. The sequence came from a woman aged 40 to 50 in good health. Some clones in this sample may be carry-over from other donors' samples. The chain recombines TRBV4-1 with TRBJ2-1; D not certain. The CDR3 protein is CASSQVGSLPYNEQFF. CDR3 bases: TGCGCCAGCAGCCAAGTTGGTAGCTTGCCCTACAATGAGCAGTTCTTC.